This T cell receptor beta chain appears in the sequencing data of a study of cytomegalovirus exposure and HLA in healthy donors. Notes on the study in general: Certain indistinguishable V segments, among them TRBV6-2 and TRBV6-3, were excluded. Across donors, sequencing depth was assumed by presence/absence analyses to be roughly uniform. Researchers reported in a later analysis that a missense DCLRE1C variant was tied to TCR beta V- and J-gene trimming. Overall, roughly 170 TCR beta chains were annotated as cytomegalovirus-associated.

On this clone itself: The antigen is undetermined.

The PCR had 60 Vbeta and 13 Jbeta primers. Assay used: immunoSEQ multiplex PCR; TCRdb lists only in-frame clones, some missing. In the table there are under 200,000 clones, about four fifths of which are singletons. Germline V gene data show CDR1 as MNHEY and CDR2 as SMNVEV (reference sequence). The CDR3 loop spans 13 amino acids. The ends lost 2 bases at V and 10 bases at J; junction bases unmatched: 6. The sample taken for sequencing was PBMCs. The sequence came from a male donor in good health and CMV-seropositive. This chain connects TRBV27 to TRBJ2-3; TRBD2 agrees at 7 bases. CDR3 sequence (DNA): TGTGCCAGCAGTTTAGGGGGGGGACGAGCGCAGTATTTT. Protein sequence: CASSLGGGRAQYF.